This T cell receptor (beta chain) is from a study of cytomegalovirus exposure and HLA in healthy donors. Study-wide results and limits: Rarity marked most TCR sequences, yet some public TCRs occurred in many donors. Roughly uniform depth of sequencing across donors was assumed in presence/absence analyses. The study flagged about 150 TCR beta chains as cytomegalovirus-associated.

For this clone: What it binds is not known.

Both 60 Vbeta primers and 13 Jbeta primers went into the PCR. Source study methods: A follow-up analysis tallied around 80 million unique TCR beta chains, some 9.9 million shared. Data came from immunoSEQ multiplex PCR; TCRdb stores just in-frame clones and leaves some out. The V and J calls and clone size are taken from that table; D and trimming were inferred from the DNA. This table holds approximately 130,000 clones, around 80% found once. The V gene lost 2 bases and the J gene lost 1 base, with 8 bases spanning the gap. Germline loops: CDR1 GTSNPN, CDR2 SVGIG (reference sequence). The CDR3 runs to 13 residues.

Sequenced: PBMCs. The genes are TRBV30 and TRBJ1-2; perhaps TRBD1 as D (6 bases). This clonotype was obtained from a female donor in good health and CMV-seropositive. The CDR3 DNA is TGTGCCTGGAGTCAGGACAGTAACTATGGCTACACCTTC. Its translation: CAWSQDSNYGYTF.